Shown below are 16 T cell receptor beta chains from a single sample sequenced in a study of beta chain features in type 1 diabetes. Whole-study findings and limits: Patients with Type 1 diabetes showed moderately but significantly shorter TCRB CDR3s in all four CD4+ subsets.

Their cognate antigens are unknown. Expressed TCRB transcripts were sequenced after all isolated RNA was converted to cDNA. Profiled with immunoSEQ multiplex PCR; TCRdb holds only in-frame clones, not every one. This table holds 100,000 to 150,000 clones, about 17% found once. Sequenced sample: central memory CD4+ T cells from blood. These TCRs come from a young man with type 1 diabetes.

The V gene is TRBV30, the J gene TRBJ2-7, with D perhaps TRBD1 (5 bases). This CDR3 has 19 residues. Germline V gene data show CDR1 as GTSNPN and CDR2 as SVGIG (reference sequence). With 3 bases removed from V and 2 bases from J, the gap between germline ends came to 29 bases. For the CDR3, the DNA is TGTGCCTGGAGGGGCAAGGGGAACAGCGCTAGAGGCCTCACCTACGAGCAGTACTTC. Translating it yields CAWRGKGNSARGLTYEQYF.

CDR3 residues: CASSLRTGQGAPNEQFF. CDR3 DNA: TGTGCCAGCAGCTTACGCACCGGACAGGGGGCACCCAATGAGCAGTTCTTC. V is TRBV11-2 and J is TRBJ2-1, with 11 bases that match TRBD1. From germline, CDR1 is SGHAT and CDR2 FQNNGV. The CDR3 covers 17 residues. V gave up 2 bases and J gave up 6 bases; unmatched junction bases: 9.

Only a few counts were recorded for this clone. V gene TRBV5-1 combines with J gene TRBJ1-6; 8 bases are a match to TRBD1. V lost 5 bases to trimming and J lost 7 bases; unmatched junction nucleotides: 2. The CDR3 loop spans 13 amino acids. Germline V gene data show CDR1 as SGHRS and CDR2 as YFSETQ. CDR3 amino acids: CASRGTGNSPLHF. CDR3 nucleotide sequence: TGCGCCAGCAGGGGGACAGGAAATTCACCCCTCCACTTT.

The V gene is TRBV7-2, the J gene TRBJ1-5; 9 nucleotides agree with TRBD1. The CDR3 covers 16 residues. Germline trimming cut 5 bases from V and 6 bases from J; bases unmatched to any gene: 11. The germline V gene has CDR1 SGHTA and CDR2 FQGNSA. This CDR3 is CASSENYRGRVQPQHF. Written as DNA, the CDR3 is TGTGCCAGCAGCGAGAACTACAGGGGGCGGGTTCAGCCCCAGCATTTT.

The table lists this clone with a few counts. This chain joins TRBV4-3 and TRBJ1-6, with TRBD1 as a possible D gene (6 bases). The germline V gene encodes CDR1 LGHNA and CDR2 YSLEER. V lost 0 bases to trimming and J lost 1 base, with 10 bases between them. This CDR3 is 17 amino acids long. Here the CDR3 reads CASSQDGRGSYNSPLHF. The CDR3 DNA is TGCGCCAGCAGCCAAGATGGCAGGGGTTCCTATAATTCACCCCTCCACTTT.

This clone was recorded at least ten times. Other DNA sequences within the sample encode an identical CDR3. The V call is TRBV29-1, the J call TRBJ2-7, with 7 bases aligning to TRBD1. The CDR3 length is 11 residues. J was trimmed by 2 bases and V by 6 bases; bases with no gene match: 1. CDR1 is SQVTM, CDR2 ANQGSEA, per germline. CDR3 bases: TGCAGCGTGGGACAGACCTACGAGCAGTACTTC. It is translated as CSVGQTYEQYF.

This chain joins TRBV11-1 and TRBJ1-1, with a possible D match to TRBD1 (5 bases). V lost 8 bases and J 4 bases, leaving 14 bases between the germline ends. Germline values: CDR1 SGHAT, CDR2 FQDESV (reference sequence). The CDR3 sequence is 13 residues long. In DNA form, the CDR3 reads TGTGCCAGCGCTGCAGGGTTGGGCACTGAAGCTTTCTTT. Encoded protein: CASAAGLGTEAFF. Full variable domain (remainder filled in from reference TRBV11-1 and TRBJ1-1): EAEVAQSPRYKITEKSQAVAFWCDPISGHATLYWYRQILGQGPELLVQFQDESVVDDSQLPKDRFSAERLKGVDSTLKIQPAELGDSAMYLCASAAGLGTEAFFGQGTRLTVV.

This clone was found a few times. J is TRBJ2-7 and V is TRBV29-1; no definite D call. The CDR3 consists of 14 residues. Germline V gives CDR1 SQVTM, CDR2 ANQGSEA. V lost 6 bases to trimming and J lost 5 bases, with 20 bases between them. CDR3 loop: CSVSSRPPVNEQYF. CDR3 bases: TGCAGCGTCTCCTCAAGGCCCCCGGTGAACGAGCAGTACTTC.

This clone came up many times. The chain is built from TRBV5-4 and TRBJ2-1; the match to TRBD1 covers 7 bases. Germline V CDR1 and CDR2: SGHNT, YYREEE (reference sequence). The CDR3 has 16 amino acids. J lost 5 bases, V lost 4 bases, and 12 bases had no gene match. CDR3 nucleotide sequence: TGTGCCAGCAGCCCGTCCGGGACAGCCACACACAATGAGCAGTTCTTC. Translated, it gives CASSPSGTATHNEQFF.

This clone was counted at least ten times. The V gene is TRBV4-3, the J gene TRBJ2-6, with D unresolved. Germline V gives CDR1 LGHNA, CDR2 YSLEER. V lost 0 bases and J 0 bases, leaving 3 bases between the germline ends. This CDR3 has 15 amino acids. The DNA for the CDR3 is TGCGCCAGCAGCCAAGAAGACTCTGGGGCCAACGTCCTGACTTTC. Encoded protein: CASSQEDSGANVLTF.

This clone was picked up a small number of times. The chain recombines TRBV4-3 with TRBJ2-7; 7 bases match TRBD1. In germline, CDR1 is LGHNA, CDR2 YSLEER. The CDR3 contains 17 residues. The ends lost 1 base at V and 2 bases at J; junction bases unmatched: 11. CDR3 sequence: CASSQGAGQDQPYEQYF. The CDR3 nucleotides read TGCGCCAGCAGCCAAGGAGCCGGACAGGATCAACCCTACGAGCAGTACTTC.

This clone occurred many times. The gene calls are TRBV11-1 and TRBJ2-6, with D unresolved. The V gene's germline CDR1 is SGHAT and CDR2 FQDESV (reference sequence). V lost 2 bases, J lost 4 bases, and 12 bases lay in between. There are 16 residues in the CDR3. In nucleotides, the CDR3 is TGTGCCAGCAGCTTATCCGGGCTAGAAGGGGCCAACGTCCTGACTTTC. Its translation: CASSLSGLEGANVLTF. Based on the CDR3 plus reference TRBV11-1 and TRBJ2-6, the full variable domain is EAEVAQSPRYKITEKSQAVAFWCDPISGHATLYWYRQILGQGPELLVQFQDESVVDDSQLPKDRFSAERLKGVDSTLKIQPAELGDSAMYLCASSLSGLEGANVLTFGAGSRLTVL.

This clone occurred a few times. The chain couples TRBV27 to TRBJ1-1; no clear D. V was shortened by 1 base and J by 7 bases, with 10 bases between the two germline ends. The length of the CDR3 is 13 residues. Germline V gene data show CDR1 as MNHEY and CDR2 as SMNVEV (reference sequence). This chain's CDR3 is CASSLWAQSEAFF. DNA of the CDR3: TGTGCCAGCAGTTTATGGGCTCAGAGTGAAGCTTTCTTT.

This clone came up a few times. V and J are TRBV7-2 and TRBJ2-3; perhaps TRBD2 as D (5 bases). Germline assignment: CDR1 SGHTA and CDR2 FQGNSA. Between the trimmed V and J ends, which lost 6 bases and 0 bases, there was a span of 16 bases. This CDR3 is built from 16 residues. This CDR3 reads CASSTRIGDSTDTQYF. The CDR3, as DNA: TGTGCCAGCAGTACTCGAATCGGGGATAGCACAGATACGCAGTATTTT.

There are a few counts of this clone. The rearrangement uses TRBV30 and TRBJ2-2; D is perhaps TRBD1 (5 bases). With 2 bases removed from V and 3 bases from J, the gap between germline ends came to 16 bases. The CDR3 length is 16 residues. The germline V gene has CDR1 GTSNPN and CDR2 SVGIG (reference sequence). The CDR3 sequence is CAWSFGVLRDTGELFF. In nucleotides, the CDR3 is TGTGCCTGGAGTTTTGGAGTCCTCAGGGACACCGGGGAGCTGTTTTTT. Combining the CDR3 with reference TRBV30 and TRBJ2-2 gives the whole variable domain SQTIHQWPATLVQPVGSPLSLECTVEGTSNPNLYWYRQAAGRGLQLLFYSVGIGQISSEVPQNLSASRPQDRQFILSSKKLLLSDSGFYLCAWSFGVLRDTGELFFGEGSRLTVL.

This clone was observed many times. V is TRBV13 and J is TRBJ2-1; D is tentatively TRBD1 or TRBD2 (6 bases each). Trimming cost V 7 bases and J 4 bases, with 14 bases left between them. The CDR3 loop spans 14 amino acids. Per germline, CDR1 PRHDT and CDR2 FYEKMQ (reference sequence). This chain's CDR3 is CASTKQGGYNEQFF. In nucleotides, the CDR3 is TGTGCCAGCACCAAACAGGGAGGATACAATGAGCAGTTCTTC.